This TCR beta chain was documented in a study of neurological immune-mediated disorders. Study-wide points: None of the CDR3 amino acid sequences in expanded clones turned up in more than one subject, which points to private repertoires in all groups.

Many counts were recorded for this clonotype. No antigen is known for it. The junction had 11 bases not matched to a gene; V was cut back by 1 base and J by 5 bases. CDR1 and CDR2 from the germline V gene are SGHDT and YYEEEE. The CDR3 is 16 residues long. 5'RACE generated cDNA with 10-nucleotide random UMIs. In every sequencing run, more than 170 million TCR-beta sequences were generated from 15-18 subjects. TCRdb itself ran the 5' RACE reads through MiXCR, one entry per CDR3 protein. The sample gives about 43,000 distinct CDR3 sequences, roughly an eighth of which show up once; roughly 1.3% is in the top ten.

The clonotype comes from a female donor in good health. The chain employs TRBV5-6 and TRBJ2-5, with 7 bases matching TRBD2. The sample taken for sequencing was PBMCs. The CDR3 region has the DNA TGTGCCAGCAGCTTGTGGGGACTTTCGGGGGGTGAGACCCAGTACTTC. Amino acid sequence: CASSLWGLSGGETQYF.